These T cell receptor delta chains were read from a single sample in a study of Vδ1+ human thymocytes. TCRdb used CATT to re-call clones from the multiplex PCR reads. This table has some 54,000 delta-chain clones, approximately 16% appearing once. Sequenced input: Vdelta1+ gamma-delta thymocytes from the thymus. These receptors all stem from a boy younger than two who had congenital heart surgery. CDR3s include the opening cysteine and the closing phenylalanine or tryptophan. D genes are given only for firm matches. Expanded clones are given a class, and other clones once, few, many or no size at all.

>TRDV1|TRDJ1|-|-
TGTGCTCTTGGGGAACGCCTACCCCCCCTTTCCTATTGGCCCCTCACCGATAAACTCATCTTT
CALGERLPPLSYWPLTDKLIF
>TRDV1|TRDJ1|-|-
TGTGCTCTTGGGGAACTTCCACTAACTGGGAGCCAACTCATCTTT
CALGELPLTGSQLIF
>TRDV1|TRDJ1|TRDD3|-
TGTGCTCTTGGGGAAGCTGCTGGAATGGGAATGTCCTTCCTCGGTGTACTGGGGGATACCGATAAACTCATCTTT
CALGEAAGMGMSFLGVLGDTDKLIF
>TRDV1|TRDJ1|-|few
TGTGCTCTTGGGGATGGTGTGCTGGGGCTCACCGATAAACTCATCTTT
CALGDGVLGLTDKLIF
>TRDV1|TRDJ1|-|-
TGTGCTCTTGGGGAATTTGGCCGATATAAGGCCGATAAACTCATCTTT
CALGEFGRYKADKLIF
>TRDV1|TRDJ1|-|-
TGTGCTCTCTGGACTTCCTCTCCTCCGGGTCCGTACACCAATAAACTCATCTTT
CALWTSSPPGPYTNKLIF
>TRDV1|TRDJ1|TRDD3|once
TGTGCTCTTGGGGAACACCCCCGCTTCCTACGTACTGGGGGATACGCGTATCCCCGTTCGGCGGGTATGTCCGATAAACTCATCTTT
CALGEHPRFLRTGGYAYPRSAGMSDKLIF
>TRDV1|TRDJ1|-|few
TGTGCTCTTGGGGTCCGACTTCCTGTCGCCGATAAACTCATCTTT
CALGVRLPVADKLIF
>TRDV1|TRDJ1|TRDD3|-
TGTGCTCTTGGGGAATTTAAGGATGCGTTACTGGGGGATACCGATAAACTCATCTTT
CALGEFKDALLGDTDKLIF
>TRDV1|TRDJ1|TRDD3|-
TGTGCTCCTGGGGACCCAACTGGGGGATACGGATACACCGATAAACTCATCTTT
CAPGDPTGGYGYTDKLIF
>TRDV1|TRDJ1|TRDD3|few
TGTGCTCTTGGGGAAGCCTGTTCTAGACCTTTACTGGGGATACTCTTCACCGATAAACTCATCTTT
CALGEACSRPLLGILFTDKLIF
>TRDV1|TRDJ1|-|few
TGTGCTCTTGGGGAATGGTTGCCTCCCACCTTGTCTGGCCCCTGTACAACCGATAAACTCATCTTT
CALGEWLPPTLSGPCTTDKLIF
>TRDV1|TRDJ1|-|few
TGTGCTCTTGGGGCGCCCCCGGGAGGCACCGATAAACTCATCTTT
CALGAPPGGTDKLIF
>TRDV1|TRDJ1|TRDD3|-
TGTGCTCTTGGGGAGGCCTTCCTACACTGGGGGATAGTACACACCGATAAACTCATCTTT
CALGEAFLHWGIVHTDKLIF
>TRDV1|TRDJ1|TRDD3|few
TGTGCTCTTGGGGAACGGGAACCTACGGGCACTGGGGGAGCGGGTAAACTCATCTTT
CALGEREPTGTGGAGKLIF
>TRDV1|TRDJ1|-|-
TGTGCTCTTGGGGAGAAAATACTAGGGCCGGGGGTCCCCACCGATAAACTCATCTTT
CALGEKILGPGVPTDKLIF
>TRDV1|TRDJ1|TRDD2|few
TGTGCTCTTGGGATTCCTTCCTACCTATACGAGGGACTGTACACCGATAAACTCATCTTT
CALGIPSYLYEGLYTDKLIF
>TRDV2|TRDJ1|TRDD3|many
TGTGCCTGTGACACCCTCTCTTACTGGGGGACTAACACCGATAAACTCATCTTT
CACDTLSYWGTNTDKLIF
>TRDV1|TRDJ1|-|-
TGTGCTCTTGAGTTCCTACGTCCCTGGGGATACACCGATAAACTCATCTTT
CALEFLRPWGYTDKLIF
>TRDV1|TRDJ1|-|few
TGTGCTCTTGGGGGACGCCTTCCTACCCTACTGGGGGACTACACCGATAAACTCATCTTT
CALGGRLPTLLGDYTDKLIF